Reported below is one TCR beta chain. The record originates from a study of blood T cell repertoires in COVID-19. Germline-derived CDR1 and CDR2 are LNHDA and SQIVND (reference sequence). The CDR3 is 18 amino acids. The V and J ends lost 1 base and 0 bases, in that order; junction bases with no gene match: 10. Original handling: Nucleated cell number was recorded as an estimate derived from reference gene primer amplification. Libraries were prepared by immunoSEQ multiplex PCR; TCRdb keeps only in-frame clonotypes and omits some of them. The DNA was the basis for D and trimming; V, J and clone size are from that table. The sample consists of 35,000 to 45,000 clones, 87% of them appearing once.

This receptor was obtained from a human donor in a cohort sampled during active COVID-19. The sequenced sample consisted of peripheral blood. This sequence joins TRBV19 and TRBJ2-3; 7 bases align to TRBD2. The CDR3 sequence is CASSIGPGLPSSTDTQYF. The CDR3, as DNA: TGTGCCAGTAGTATAGGCCCGGGACTACCCTCTAGCACAGATACGCAGTATTTT.